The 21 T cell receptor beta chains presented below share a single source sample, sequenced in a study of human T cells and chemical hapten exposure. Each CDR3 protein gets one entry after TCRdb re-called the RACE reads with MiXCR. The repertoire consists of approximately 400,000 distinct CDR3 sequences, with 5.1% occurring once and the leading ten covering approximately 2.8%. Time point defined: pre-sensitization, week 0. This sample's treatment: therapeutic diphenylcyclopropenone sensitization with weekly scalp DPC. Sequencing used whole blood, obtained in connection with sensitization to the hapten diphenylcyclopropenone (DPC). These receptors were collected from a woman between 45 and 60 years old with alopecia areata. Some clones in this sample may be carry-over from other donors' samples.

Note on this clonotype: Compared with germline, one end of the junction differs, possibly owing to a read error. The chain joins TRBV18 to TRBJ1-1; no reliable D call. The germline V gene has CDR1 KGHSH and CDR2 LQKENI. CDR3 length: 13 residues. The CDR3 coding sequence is TGTGCCAGCTCACCATCGGGAAGCACTGAAGCTTCCTTT. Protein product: CASSPSGSTEASF.

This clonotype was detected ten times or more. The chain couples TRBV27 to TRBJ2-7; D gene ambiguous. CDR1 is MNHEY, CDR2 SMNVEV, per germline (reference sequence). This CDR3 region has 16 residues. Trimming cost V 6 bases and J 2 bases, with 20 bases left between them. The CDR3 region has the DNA TGTGCCAGCAGAGCCCTTACAGCGCGTTCTACCTACGAGCAGTACTTC. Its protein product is CASRALTARSTYEQYF.

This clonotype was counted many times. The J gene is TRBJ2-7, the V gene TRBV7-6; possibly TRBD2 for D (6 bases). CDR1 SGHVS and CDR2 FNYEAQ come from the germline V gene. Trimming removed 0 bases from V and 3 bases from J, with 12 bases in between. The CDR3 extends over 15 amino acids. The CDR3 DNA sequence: TGTGCCAGCAGCTTAGCTACGGGACTTCGCTACGAGCAGTACTTC. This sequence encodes CASSLATGLRYEQYF.

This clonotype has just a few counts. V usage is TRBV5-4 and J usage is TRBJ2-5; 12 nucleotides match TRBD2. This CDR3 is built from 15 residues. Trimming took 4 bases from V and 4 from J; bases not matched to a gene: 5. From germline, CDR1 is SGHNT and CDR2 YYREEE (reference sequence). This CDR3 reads CASSVRTSGTETQYF. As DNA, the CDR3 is TGTGCCAGCAGCGTTAGGACTAGCGGGACAGAGACCCAGTACTTC.

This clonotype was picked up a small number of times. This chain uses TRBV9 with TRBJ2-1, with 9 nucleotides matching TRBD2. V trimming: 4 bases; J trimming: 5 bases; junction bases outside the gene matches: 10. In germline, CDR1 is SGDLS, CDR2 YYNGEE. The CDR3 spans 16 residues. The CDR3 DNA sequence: TGTGCCAGCAGCAAAGCGGGGGGCGTGGAGAACAATGAGCAGTTCTTC. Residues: CASSKAGGVENNEQFF. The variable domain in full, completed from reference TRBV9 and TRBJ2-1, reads DSGVTQTPKHLITATGQRVTLRCSPRSGDLSVYWYQQSLDQGLQFLIQYYNGEERAKGNILERFSAQQFPDLHSELNLSSLELGDSALYFCASSKAGGVENNEQFFGPGTRLTVL.

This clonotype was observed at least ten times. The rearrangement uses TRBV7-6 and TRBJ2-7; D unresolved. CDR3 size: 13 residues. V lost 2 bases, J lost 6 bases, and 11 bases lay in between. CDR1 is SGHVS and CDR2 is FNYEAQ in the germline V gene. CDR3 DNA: TGTGCCAGCAGCTTATACGCAGGACGCGAGCAGTACTTC. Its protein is CASSLYAGREQYF.

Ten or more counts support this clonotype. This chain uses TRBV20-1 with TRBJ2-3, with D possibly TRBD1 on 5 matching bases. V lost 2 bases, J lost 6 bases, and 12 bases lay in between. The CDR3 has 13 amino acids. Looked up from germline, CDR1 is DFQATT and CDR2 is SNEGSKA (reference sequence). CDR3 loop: CSARSGSVDTQYF. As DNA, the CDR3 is TGCAGTGCTAGATCAGGGTCTGTGGATACGCAGTATTTT.

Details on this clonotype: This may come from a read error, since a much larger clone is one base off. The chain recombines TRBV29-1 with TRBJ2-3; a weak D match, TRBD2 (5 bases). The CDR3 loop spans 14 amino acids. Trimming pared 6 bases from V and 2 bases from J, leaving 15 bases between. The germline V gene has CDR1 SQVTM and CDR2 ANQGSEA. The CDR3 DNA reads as TGCAGCGTGGGAGTAAATTTAGACACAGATACGCAGTATTTT. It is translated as CSVGVNLDTDTQYF.

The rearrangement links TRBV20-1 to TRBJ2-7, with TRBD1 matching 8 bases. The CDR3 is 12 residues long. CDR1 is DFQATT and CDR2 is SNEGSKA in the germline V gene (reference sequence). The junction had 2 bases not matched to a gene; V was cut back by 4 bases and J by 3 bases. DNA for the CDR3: TGCAGTGCTACGGACAGGGACTACGAGCAGTACTTC. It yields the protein CSATDRDYEQYF.

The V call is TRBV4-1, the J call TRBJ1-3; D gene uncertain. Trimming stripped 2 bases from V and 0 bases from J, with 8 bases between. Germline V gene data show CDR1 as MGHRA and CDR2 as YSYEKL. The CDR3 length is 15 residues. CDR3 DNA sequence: TGCGCCAGCAGCCAATCGAGGTTCTCTGGAAACACCATATATTTT. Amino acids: CASSQSRFSGNTIYF.

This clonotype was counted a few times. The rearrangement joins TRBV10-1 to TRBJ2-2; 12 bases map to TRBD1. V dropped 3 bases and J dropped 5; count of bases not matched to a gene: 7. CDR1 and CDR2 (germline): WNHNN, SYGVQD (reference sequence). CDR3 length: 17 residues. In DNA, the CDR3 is TGCGCCAGCAGTGATGGGACAGGGGGCCTGGAGACCGGGGAGCTGTTTTTT. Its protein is CASSDGTGGLETGELFF.

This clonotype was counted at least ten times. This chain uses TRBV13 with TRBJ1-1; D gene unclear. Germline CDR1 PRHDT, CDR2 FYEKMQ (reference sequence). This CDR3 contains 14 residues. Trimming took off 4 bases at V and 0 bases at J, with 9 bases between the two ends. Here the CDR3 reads CASSSWTVNTEAFF. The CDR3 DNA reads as TGTGCCAGCAGCTCTTGGACTGTGAACACTGAAGCTTTCTTT.

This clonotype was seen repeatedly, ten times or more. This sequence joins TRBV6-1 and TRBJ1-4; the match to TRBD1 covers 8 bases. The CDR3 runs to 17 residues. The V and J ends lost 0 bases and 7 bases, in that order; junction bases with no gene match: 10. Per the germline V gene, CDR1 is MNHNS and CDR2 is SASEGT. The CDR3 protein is CASSEARAQGAFEKLFF. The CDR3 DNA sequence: TGTGCCAGCAGTGAAGCGCGGGCGCAGGGGGCTTTTGAAAAACTGTTTTTT.

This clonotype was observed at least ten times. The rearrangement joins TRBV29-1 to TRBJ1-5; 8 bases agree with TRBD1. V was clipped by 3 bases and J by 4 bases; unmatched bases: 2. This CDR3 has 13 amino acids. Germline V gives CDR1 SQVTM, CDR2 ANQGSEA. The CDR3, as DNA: TGCAGCGTTGATACAGGGGGGAATCAGCCCCAGCATTTT. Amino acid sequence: CSVDTGGNQPQHF.

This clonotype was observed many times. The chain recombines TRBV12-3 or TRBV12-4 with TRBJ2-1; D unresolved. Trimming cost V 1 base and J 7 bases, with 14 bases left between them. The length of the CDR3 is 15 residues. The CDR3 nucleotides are TGTGCCAGCAGTTTAGTAGAGCGAGAGTGGAATGAGCAGTTCTTC. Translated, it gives CASSLVEREWNEQFF.

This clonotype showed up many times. This chain's CDR3 is CASSLSAGSNQPQHF. For the CDR3, the DNA is TGTGCCAGCAGTTTATCCGCGGGGAGCAATCAGCCCCAGCATTTT. V gene TRBV28 combines with J gene TRBJ1-5, with D unresolved. CDR3 length: 15 amino acids. V lost 1 base and J 1 base, leaving 8 bases between the germline ends. The germline V gene has CDR1 MDHEN and CDR2 SYDVKM. Full variable domain (missing parts from reference TRBV28 and TRBJ1-5): DVKVTQSSRYLVKRTGEKVFLECVQDMDHENMFWYRQDPGLGLRLIYFSYDVKMKEKGDIPEGYSVSREKKERFSLILESASTNQTSMYLCASSLSAGSNQPQHFGDGTRLSIL.

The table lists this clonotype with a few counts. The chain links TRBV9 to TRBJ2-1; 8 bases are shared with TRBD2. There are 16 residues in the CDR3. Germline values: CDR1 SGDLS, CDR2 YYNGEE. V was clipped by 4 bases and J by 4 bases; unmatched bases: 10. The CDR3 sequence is CASSRTLADGYNEQFF. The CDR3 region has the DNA TGTGCCAGCAGCCGAACACTAGCGGACGGTTACAATGAGCAGTTCTTC.

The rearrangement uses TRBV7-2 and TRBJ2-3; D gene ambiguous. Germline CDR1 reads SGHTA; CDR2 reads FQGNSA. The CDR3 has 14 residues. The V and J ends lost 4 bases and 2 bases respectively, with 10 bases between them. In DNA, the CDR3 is TGTGCCAGCAGCTCCATGGGCCTCACAGATACGCAGTATTTT. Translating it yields CASSSMGLTDTQYF.

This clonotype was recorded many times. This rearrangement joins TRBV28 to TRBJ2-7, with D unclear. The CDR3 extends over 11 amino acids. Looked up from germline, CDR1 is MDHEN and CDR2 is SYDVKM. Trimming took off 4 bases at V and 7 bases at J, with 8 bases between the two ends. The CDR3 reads CASSSVTEQYF. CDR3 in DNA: TGTGCCAGCAGTTCCGTGACAGAGCAGTACTTC.

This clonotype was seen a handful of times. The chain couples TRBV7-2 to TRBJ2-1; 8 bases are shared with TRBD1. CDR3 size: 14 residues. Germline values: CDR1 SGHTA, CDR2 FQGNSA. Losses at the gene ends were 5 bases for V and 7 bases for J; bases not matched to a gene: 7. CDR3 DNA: TGTGCCAGCAGCGCCGCAGGGGGCTGGAATGAGCAGTTCTTC. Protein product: CASSAAGGWNEQFF.

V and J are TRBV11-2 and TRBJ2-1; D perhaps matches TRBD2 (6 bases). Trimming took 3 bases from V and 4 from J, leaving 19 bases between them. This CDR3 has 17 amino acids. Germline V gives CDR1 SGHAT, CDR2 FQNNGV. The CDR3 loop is CASSFYPGLNLYNEQFF. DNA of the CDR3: TGTGCCAGCAGCTTTTATCCGGGACTCAACTTATACAATGAGCAGTTCTTC.